This T cell receptor beta chain originates from a study of T cell responses to AZD1222 COVID-19 vaccine. Here immunoSEQ multiplex PCR was the method, and the copy in TCRdb shows in-frame clones only, minus some. The data contain 100,000 or so clones, about 85% of them singletons. Whole-study findings and limits: The sample set comprised mostly white British donors with more females, and clonal diversity was possibly underestimated. Among those given AZD1222, only 5 to 7 were seropositive at baseline. Following two doses of AZD1222, Spike-specific TCR breadth and depth rose. Vaccine-associated CD4 TCRs ranged over spike, dominating at 160-218 and 743-854.

Trimming cost V 1 base and J 3 bases, with 10 bases left between them. CDR3 length: 16 residues. Per the germline V gene, CDR1 is SEHNR and CDR2 is FQNEAQ (reference sequence). This clone was counted once. No antigen is known for it. The source is an adult in good health. Here the sequenced sample was peripheral blood, taken on day 0 of AZD1222 vaccination. This chain links TRBV7-9 with TRBJ1-6, with D perhaps matching TRBD1 (5 bases). CDR3: CASSLGGGSYNSPLHF. CDR3 DNA: TGTGCCAGCAGCTTAGGGGGCGGAAGCTATAATTCACCCCTCCACTTT.